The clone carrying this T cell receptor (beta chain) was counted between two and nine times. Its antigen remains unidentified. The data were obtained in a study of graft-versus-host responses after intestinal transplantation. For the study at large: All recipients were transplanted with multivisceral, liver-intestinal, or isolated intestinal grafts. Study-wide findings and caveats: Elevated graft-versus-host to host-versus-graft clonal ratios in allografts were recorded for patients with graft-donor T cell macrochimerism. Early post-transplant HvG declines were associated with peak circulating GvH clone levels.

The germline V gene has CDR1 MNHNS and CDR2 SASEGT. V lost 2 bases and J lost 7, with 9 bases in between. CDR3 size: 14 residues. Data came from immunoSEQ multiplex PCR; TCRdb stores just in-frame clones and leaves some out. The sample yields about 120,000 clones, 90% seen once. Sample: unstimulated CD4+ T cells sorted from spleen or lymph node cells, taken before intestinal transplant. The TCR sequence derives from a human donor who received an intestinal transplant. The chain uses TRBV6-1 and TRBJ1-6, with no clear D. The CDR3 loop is CASSERGYNSPLHF. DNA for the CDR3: TGTGCCAGCAGTGAACGAGGATACAATTCACCCCTCCACTTT.